The clone carrying this T cell receptor (beta chain) was observed many times. Its antigen remains unidentified. CDR3 size: 14 residues. V gave up 6 bases and J gave up 0 bases, with 8 bases separating them. Germline V gene data show CDR1 as SNHLY and CDR2 as FYNNEI. The time point here: newly diagnosed GD, antithyroid drugs for less than 3 months. RNA extracted from PBMCs served as the sequencing template. Patients came from an endocrinology department in Xi'an, China. This sample was taken from a study of regulatory T cells in long-lasting Graves disease. Study findings and constraints: Small sample size may have lowered accuracy.

CDR3-region Arm-PCR and iRepertoire HTBI primers produced the TCR beta libraries. TCRdb reprocessed the multiplex PCR reads with MiXCR, giving one entry per CDR3 protein. Of around 470,000 distinct CDR3 sequences in the sample, around 15% were seen once. In addition, the sample was reused for a study of T cells in Graves' hyperthyroidism and ophthalmopathy. This second study says: Ophthalmopathy stood apart from stable hyperthyroidism in a 13 V-J model.

The source of this sequence is a woman aged 50 to 65 with Graves disease. The starting material was peripheral blood mononuclear cells (PBMCs), obtained at new diagnosis, from a patient treated with antithyroid drugs. The chain has TRBV2 and TRBJ2-2; D is perhaps TRBD2 (6 bases). The DNA of the CDR3 is TGTGCCAGCAGGGGGACTTCGAACACCGGGGAGCTGTTTTTT. Encoded protein: CASRGTSNTGELFF.